This TCR beta chain was sequenced during a study of OX40 agonist ivuxolimab in advanced cancers. About the research overall: The group had a mean age of around 64 years, ranged from about 20 to 90, and was roughly 80% male.

Profiling relied on immunoSEQ multiplex PCR, and the TCRdb table lists in-frame clones only, not all of them. The data hold tens of thousands of clones, with about 85% observed a single time. The material was CD4+ or CD8+ T cells sorted from blood, obtained in a trial of the OX40 agonist ivuxolimab. The TCR comes from an adult with an advanced solid tumor such as melanoma, head and neck, liver or kidney cancer.

In DNA, the CDR3 is TGTGCCAGCAGCTTAAACCCAATGGACATTCAGTACTTC. Its protein product is CASSLNPMDIQYF. J is TRBJ2-4 and V is TRBV7-3; the D is unclear. This CDR3 contains 13 residues. Trimming pared 1 base from V and 8 bases from J, leaving 9 bases between. Germline V CDR1 and CDR2: SGHTA, FQGTGA.